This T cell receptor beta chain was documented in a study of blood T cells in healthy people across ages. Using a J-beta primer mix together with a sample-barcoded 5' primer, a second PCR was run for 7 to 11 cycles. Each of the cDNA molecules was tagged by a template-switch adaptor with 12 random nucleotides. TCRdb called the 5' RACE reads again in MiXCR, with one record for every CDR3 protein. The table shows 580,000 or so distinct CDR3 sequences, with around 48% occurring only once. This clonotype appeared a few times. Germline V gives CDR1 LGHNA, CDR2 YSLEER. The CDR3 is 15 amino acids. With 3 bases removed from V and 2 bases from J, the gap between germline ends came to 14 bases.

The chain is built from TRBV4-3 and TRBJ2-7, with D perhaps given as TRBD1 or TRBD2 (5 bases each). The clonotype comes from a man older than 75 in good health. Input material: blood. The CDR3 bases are TGCGCCAGCAGCCAGTTCGGGGCAGGACCCTACGAGCAGTACTTC. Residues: CASSQFGAGPYEQYF.